One and the same sample provided the 25 T cell receptor beta chains below, sequenced in a study of vaccination and CD4 T cells after COVID-19. Their cognate antigens are unknown. Treatment defined: roughly ten-day PBMC culture with coronavirus spike peptide pools or control peptides (ViraFEST assay). Scientists ran DNA taken from cultured CD4+ T cells through the Oncomine TCR Beta short-read assay for sequencing. One entry per CDR3 protein, called by TCRdb with MiXCR from the PCR reads. The sample lists about 20,000 distinct CDR3 sequences, approximately 52% seen once, with approximately 9.9% in the top ten. Specimen: CD4+ T cells from blood, cultured in vitro. Receptors were obtained from a human donor who had recovered from COVID-19.

The chain employs TRBV27 and TRBJ1-2, with D perhaps matching TRBD1 (5 bases). The CDR3 contains 15 residues. From germline, CDR1 is MNHEY and CDR2 SMNVEV (reference sequence). Trimming cost V 0 bases and J 4 bases, with 12 bases left between them. The CDR3: CASSLSPRTTYGYTF. CDR3 in DNA: TGTGCCAGCAGTTTATCCCCTAGGACAACCTATGGCTACACCTTC.

The chain has TRBV6-1 and TRBJ2-1, with D maybe TRBD1 (6 bases). Trimming left V 6 bases short and J 2 bases short, with 11 bases between. Germline V gives CDR1 MNHNS, CDR2 SASEGT. The CDR3 sequence is 14 residues long. The CDR3 DNA is TGTGCCAGCAGCGGAGACAGGACCTACAATGAGCAGTTCTTC. Encoded protein: CASSGDRTYNEQFF.

J is TRBJ2-7 and V is TRBV20-1; D possibly corresponds to TRBD2 (5 bases). The CDR3 loop spans 13 amino acids. The germline V gene has CDR1 DFQATT and CDR2 SNEGSKA (reference sequence). V was shortened by 3 bases and J by 2 bases, with 11 bases between the two germline ends. CDR3 residues: CSARDSATYEQYF. Here the CDR3 DNA reads TGCAGTGCTAGGGACTCCGCCACCTACGAGCAGTACTTC.

The chain is built from TRBV5-5 and TRBJ1-5, with D perhaps TRBD1 (6 bases). This CDR3 region has 15 residues. Deletions cut 3 bases from V and 0 bases from J, with 10 bases between. Looked up from germline, CDR1 is SGHKS and CDR2 is YYEKEE (reference sequence). CDR3 amino acids: CASSSGQYSNQPQHF. As DNA, the CDR3 is TGTGCCAGCAGCTCTGGACAGTATAGCAATCAGCCCCAGCATTTT.

This clonotype was detected a few times. V is TRBV6-1 and J is TRBJ2-1; 9 positions match TRBD1. The CDR3 is made up of 15 amino acids. V trimming: 2 bases; J trimming: 6 bases; junction bases outside the gene matches: 5. Per the germline V gene, CDR1 is MNHNS and CDR2 is SASEGT. The CDR3 DNA reads as TGTGCCAGCAGTGAACCGGACAGGGGATTCAATGAGCAGTTCTTC. Residues: CASSEPDRGFNEQFF.

The chain links TRBV11-2 to TRBJ2-1, with D unresolved. Germline CDR1 reads SGHAT; CDR2 reads FQNNGV. This CDR3 is 13 amino acids long. V was pared by 3 bases and J by 10 bases, with 13 bases between. The chain's CDR3 is CASSFGEPGEQFF. CDR3 DNA sequence: TGTGCCAGCAGCTTTGGTGAGCCCGGCGAGCAGTTCTTC.

The chain couples TRBV6-4 to TRBJ1-1; D is undetermined. CDR1 and CDR2 from the germline V gene are MRHNA and SNTAGT. This CDR3 is built from 15 residues. Trimming removed 1 base at V and 5 bases at J, with 14 bases between. The CDR3 reads CASSDWRERETEAFF. The CDR3 DNA follows: TGTGCCAGCAGTGACTGGCGGGAACGGGAGACTGAAGCTTTCTTT.

The chain couples TRBV19 to TRBJ1-5, with 7 bases lining up with TRBD1. The CDR3 covers 15 residues. V lost 4 bases and J lost 3; bases outside the gene matches: 6. Germline CDR1 is LNHDA and CDR2 is SQIVND (reference sequence). This CDR3 is CASSKRGLYNQPQHF. CDR3 in DNA: TGTGCCAGTAGTAAAAGGGGGCTCTACAATCAGCCCCAGCATTTT.

The rearrangement joins TRBV18 to TRBJ1-2, with 7 bases identical to TRBD1. CDR1 and CDR2 from the germline V gene are KGHSH and LQKENI. After removal of 3 bases from V and 7 bases from J, the junction contained 11 bases not matched to a gene. This CDR3 contains 15 residues. The CDR3 is CASSPGVGGDFGYTF. The CDR3 DNA reads TGTGCCAGCTCACCCGGGGTAGGGGGCGATTTTGGCTACACCTTC.

The genes are TRBV5-8 and TRBJ2-5; no definite D call. The germline V gene has CDR1 SGHTS and CDR2 YDEGEE. The CDR3 spans 12 residues. V dropped 1 base and J dropped 3 bases, with 4 bases sitting between them. CDR3 nucleotide sequence: TGTGCCAGCAGCTTGAGGGAAGAGACCCAGTACTTC. It translates to CASSLREETQYF.

This rearrangement joins TRBV4-1 to TRBJ1-6, with D hard to call. CDR3 length: 16 residues. CDR1 MGHRA and CDR2 YSYEKL come from the germline V gene. V lost 1 base to trimming and J lost 4 bases, with 11 bases between them. For the CDR3, the DNA is TGCGCCAGCAGCCAAGGGGCGGGGATTTATAATTCACCCCTCCACTTT. Amino acids: CASSQGAGIYNSPLHF.

The J gene is TRBJ2-3, the V gene TRBV7-2; D is ambiguous. With 6 bases removed from V and 2 bases from J, the gap between germline ends came to 3 bases. The CDR3 has 11 amino acids. Germline V gene data show CDR1 as SGHTA and CDR2 as FQGNSA. CDR3 region: CASRITDTQYF. The DNA of the CDR3 is TGTGCCAGCAGAATCACAGATACGCAGTATTTT.

This clonotype was found a few times. The junction and the germline gene differ at one end; a read error may be behind it. This sequence joins TRBV20-1 and TRBJ2-3; 8 bases map to TRBD2. Germline V gene data show CDR1 as DFQATT and CDR2 as SNEGSKA (reference sequence). CDR3 length: 15 amino acids. Here the CDR3 reads CSAPRRRGGTDTQYF. CDR3 sequence (DNA): TGCAGTGCCCCCCGACGACGGGGGGGCACGGATACGCAGTATTTT.

The rearrangement joins TRBV28 to TRBJ2-7; tentative D call: TRBD2 (6 bases). The germline gives CDR1 MDHEN, CDR2 SYDVKM. The CDR3 contains 16 residues. The ends were cut back, 2 bases at V and 1 base at J, with 15 bases in the middle. The CDR3 region has the DNA TGTGCCAGCAGTTTAGTATCGACGGGGGTTTCCTACGAGCAGTACTTC. Amino acids: CASSLVSTGVSYEQYF.

This rearrangement joins TRBV20-1 to TRBJ1-5; D remains ambiguous. V lost 5 bases and J 0 bases, leaving 17 bases between the germline ends. This CDR3 region has 16 residues. The germline V gene has CDR1 DFQATT and CDR2 SNEGSKA (reference sequence). The CDR3 nucleotides are TGCAGTGCTCGAACCGACCGATCATATAGCAATCAGCCCCAGCATTTT. Amino acid sequence: CSARTDRSYSNQPQHF.

The rearrangement uses TRBV18 and TRBJ2-3; either TRBD1 or TRBD2 may supply D (6 bases each). Germline-derived CDR1 and CDR2 are KGHSH and LQKENI. CDR3 length equals 16 residues. Between the trimmed V and J ends, which lost 3 bases and 4 bases, there was a span of 17 bases. As DNA, the CDR3 is TGTGCCAGCTCACCCCAAGGGGGGAAGGGAGCAGATACGCAGTATTTT. Translation gives CASSPQGGKGADTQYF.

This clonotype was seen more than once but under ten times. This chain links TRBV27 with TRBJ2-2; no definite D call. Germline values: CDR1 MNHEY, CDR2 SMNVEV (reference sequence). Trimming pared 8 bases from V and 4 bases from J, leaving 14 bases between. The CDR3 contains 14 residues. CDR3 sequence: CASASGSGTGELFF. The CDR3 region has the DNA TGTGCCAGCGCGAGTGGGTCGGGCACCGGGGAGCTGTTTTTT.

Only a few counts were recorded for this clonotype. The V gene is TRBV2, the J gene TRBJ1-1, with D perhaps TRBD1 (6 bases). This CDR3 is 14 amino acids long. Trimming cost V 5 bases and J 3 bases, with 13 bases left between them. Germline-derived CDR1 and CDR2 are SNHLY and FYNNEI. The CDR3 DNA sequence: TGTGCCAGCAGTCTTCAGGGGAGCCACACTGAAGCTTTCTTT. As protein: CASSLQGSHTEAFF.

This clonotype was detected only a few times. J is TRBJ2-2 and V is TRBV19, with 13 bases aligning to TRBD2. Germline CDR1 LNHDA, CDR2 SQIVND (reference sequence). Trimming at V came to 7 bases and at J to 6 bases, leaving 11 bases not matched to a gene. This CDR3 is built from 17 residues. CDR3: CASKMTSGGRGAGELFF. The DNA for the CDR3 is TGTGCCAGTAAAATGACTAGCGGGGGGAGGGGTGCCGGGGAGCTGTTTTTT. The whole variable domain, remainder taken from reference TRBV19 and TRBJ2-2, is DGGITQSPKYLFRKEGQNVTLSCEQNLNHDAMYWYRQDPGQGLRLIYYSQIVNDFQKGDIAEGYSVSREKKESFPLTVTSAQKNPTAFYLCASKMTSGGRGAGELFFGEGSRLTVL.

The chain carries TRBV12-3 or TRBV12-4 and TRBJ1-1, with no clear D. V dropped 0 bases and J dropped 3 bases, with 5 bases sitting between them. The CDR3 runs to 13 residues. In DNA, the CDR3 is TGTGCCAGCAGTTTAGCGCGTTACACTGAAGCTTTCTTT. Translation: CASSLARYTEAFF.

V usage is TRBV27 and J usage is TRBJ1-5; D ambiguous. The V gene lost 2 bases and the J gene lost 0 bases, with 14 bases spanning the gap. The CDR3 is 17 residues long. The germline V gene encodes CDR1 MNHEY and CDR2 SMNVEV (reference sequence). The CDR3 region is CASSLPGRAPSNQPQHF. CDR3 in DNA: TGTGCCAGCAGTTTACCCGGACGGGCCCCTAGCAATCAGCCCCAGCATTTT.

The chain uses TRBV27 and TRBJ2-1; 11 positions match TRBD1. J lost 6 bases, V lost 3 bases, and 13 bases had no gene match. The CDR3 length is 18 residues. The germline gives CDR1 MNHEY, CDR2 SMNVEV (reference sequence). The CDR3 loop reads CASSFLPITGTGGNEQFF. DNA for the CDR3: TGTGCCAGCAGTTTCCTGCCTATAACCGGGACAGGGGGCAATGAGCAGTTCTTC.

The V call is TRBV2, the J call TRBJ2-3; D not certain. V was pared by 4 bases and J by 2 bases, with 7 bases between. Germline values: CDR1 SNHLY, CDR2 FYNNEI. The CDR3 sequence is 13 residues long. In nucleotides, the CDR3 is TGTGCCAGCAGTGTGGAAATCACAGATACGCAGTATTTT. It codes for CASSVEITDTQYF.

The chain is built from TRBV2 and TRBJ2-7, with D possibly being TRBD1 or TRBD2 (6 bases each). V was cut by 3 bases and J by 1 base, with 16 bases left in between. The CDR3 consists of 16 residues. Germline CDR1 is SNHLY and CDR2 is FYNNEI. CDR3 DNA sequence: TGTGCCAGCAGTGATACGGGGGCCCGTCGGTCCTACGAGCAGTACTTC. Encoded protein: CASSDTGARRSYEQYF.

This sequence joins TRBV7-9 and TRBJ2-1; D unclear. V was cut by 4 bases and J by 4 bases, with 14 bases left in between. Germline-derived CDR1 and CDR2 are SEHNR and FQNEAQ (reference sequence). This CDR3 is 15 amino acids long. The DNA for the CDR3 is TGTGCCAGCAGCTCATCACGGACGCAGTACAATGAGCAGTTCTTC. Encoded protein: CASSSSRTQYNEQFF.